The 14 T cell receptor beta chains reported below all come from one sample, sequenced in a study of glioma-infiltrating T cells after dendritic cell vaccination. Clones were sequenced by immunoSEQ multiplex PCR, and TCRdb holds only the in-frame ones, with some missing. The table lists over 70,000 clones, around 79% of them singletons. Here the sequenced sample was blood, taken before dendritic cell vaccination. The receptor source for this set is a human donor with glioblastoma.

The rearrangement uses TRBV5-4 and TRBJ2-1; 11 nucleotides line up with TRBD2. CDR3 length: 15 residues. Losses at the gene ends were 3 bases for V and 1 base for J; bases not matched to a gene: 0. Germline lookup yields CDR1 SGHNT and CDR2 YYREEE (reference sequence). CDR3 DNA: TGTGCCAGCAGCTCTAGCGGGAGGTCCTACAATGAGCAGTTCTTC. Amino acids: CASSSSGRSYNEQFF.

The CDR3 region is CASSFMDRAREQYV. The CDR3 region has the DNA TGTGCCAGCAGCTTCATGGACAGGGCTCGGGAGCAGTACGTC. This chain joins TRBV5-6 and TRBJ2-7, with 8 positions matching TRBD1. The CDR3 length is 14 residues. Trimming cost V 2 bases and J 7 bases; bases outside gene matches: 8. Germline V gene data show CDR1 as SGHDT and CDR2 as YYEEEE.

V and J are TRBV4-1 and TRBJ1-2; 7 bases align to TRBD1. V lost 1 base and J lost 8; bases outside the gene matches: 13. The germline V gene encodes CDR1 MGHRA and CDR2 YSYEKL. The CDR3 runs 16 residues. CDR3 sequence reads: CASSQVDPGQRGGYTF. CDR3 nucleotide sequence: TGCGCCAGCAGCCAAGTGGACCCGGGACAGAGGGGAGGCTACACCTTC.

The V gene is TRBV18, the J gene TRBJ2-1, with a weak D call TRBD2 (6 bases). Germline CDR1 reads KGHSH; CDR2 reads LQKENI. Trimming shortened V by 3 bases and J by 8 bases, and 23 bases separated the two germline ends. The CDR3 is 17 amino acids. The CDR3 nucleotides are TGTGCCAGCTCACCCCCTCTGCGGACTATCATTACCCATGAGCAGTTCTTC. Its protein product is CASSPPLRTIITHEQFF. The whole variable domain, remainder taken from reference TRBV18 and TRBJ2-1, is NAGVMQNPRHLVRRRGQEARLRCSPMKGHSHVYWYRQLPEEGLKFMVYLQKENIIDESGMPKERFSAEFPKEGPSILRIQQVVRGDSAAYFCASSPPLRTIITHEQFFGPGTRLTVL.

The chain couples TRBV5-4 to TRBJ2-2; 9 nucleotides line up with TRBD2. The CDR3 loop spans 15 amino acids. From germline, CDR1 is SGHNT and CDR2 YYREEE (reference sequence). The V gene end was trimmed by 4 bases and the J gene end by 1 base; junction bases not matched to a gene: 2. The CDR3 coding sequence is TGTGCCAGCAGCGAACTAGCGGGGAACACCGGGGAGCTGTTTTTT. Amino acids: CASSELAGNTGELFF.

The rearrangement uses TRBV25-1 and TRBJ2-7; 10 bases match TRBD1. V lost 6 bases and J lost 4; bases outside the gene matches: 3. Germline assignment: CDR1 MGHDK and CDR2 SYGVNS. The CDR3 consists of 13 residues. This chain's CDR3 is CASREGQGYEQYF. DNA of the CDR3: TGTGCCAGCAGAGAGGGACAGGGGTACGAGCAGTACTTC.

The chain couples TRBV5-1 to TRBJ2-7; possible D gene TRBD1, 5 bases. The CDR3 covers 16 residues. The V gene's germline CDR1 is SGHRS and CDR2 YFSETQ. V was pared by 1 base and J by 7 bases, with 21 bases between. CDR3 nucleotides: TGCGCCAGCAGCTTGACGATGGGAACAGGTCGACGAGAGCAGTACTTC. Protein sequence: CASSLTMGTGRREQYF.

The gene calls are TRBV7-3 and TRBJ1-1; D not certain. The V gene lost 2 bases and the J gene lost 4 bases, with 8 bases spanning the gap. Germline lookup yields CDR1 SGHTA and CDR2 FQGTGA. The CDR3 covers 13 residues. The CDR3, as DNA: TGTGCCAGCAGCTTACTTCCGAGCACTGAAGCTTTCTTT. Its translation: CASSLLPSTEAFF.

The chain uses TRBV5-1 and TRBJ1-6; D uncertain. Trimming left V 6 bases short and J 14 bases short, with 15 bases between. The CDR3 loop spans 12 amino acids. From germline, CDR1 is SGHRS and CDR2 YFSETQ. CDR3 loop: CASTESAGTLHF. The CDR3 bases are TGCGCCAGCACCGAATCTGCAGGAACCCTCCACTTT.

The chain links TRBV7-9 to TRBJ2-1; D perhaps matches TRBD1 (5 bases). Trimming shortened V by 5 bases and J by 4 bases, and 9 bases separated the two germline ends. Germline V gives CDR1 SEHNR, CDR2 FQNEAQ (reference sequence). The CDR3 covers 13 residues. Here the CDR3 DNA reads TGTGCCAGCAGCGGAAACAGGTACAATGAGCAGTTCTTC. Its protein product is CASSGNRYNEQFF.

The rearrangement uses TRBV6-1 and TRBJ1-1, with 7 nucleotides matching TRBD1. The CDR3 length is 13 residues. The germline gives CDR1 MNHNS, CDR2 SASEGT. J was trimmed by 5 bases and V by 4 bases; bases with no gene match: 4. The CDR3 bases are TGTGCCAGCAGTGTAATCAGGGGGACTGAAGCTTTCTTT. Amino acids: CASSVIRGTEAFF.

The chain recombines TRBV16 with TRBJ2-1; TRBD2 matches 12 bases. After removal of 6 bases from V and 8 bases from J, the junction contained 5 bases not matched to a gene. Germline V gene lookup returns CDR1 KGHSY and CDR2 FQNENV. This CDR3 contains 14 residues. The CDR3 is CASRHPSGRDEQFF. The CDR3 nucleotides read TGTGCCAGCAGACACCCTAGCGGGAGGGATGAGCAGTTCTTC.

In this sample, this clone turned up a few times. The chain recombines TRBV6-1 with TRBJ1-3; TRBD1 might be the D (5 bases). Trimming removed 4 bases at V and 4 bases at J, with 8 bases between. CDR3 size: 13 residues. The germline CDR1 and CDR2 sequences are MNHNS and SASEGT. The CDR3, as DNA: TGTGCCAGCAGTGCCGACAGAGGAAACACCATATATTTT. Its protein product is CASSADRGNTIYF.

The rearrangement uses TRBV2 and TRBJ1-2; no clear D gene. This CDR3 is 13 amino acids long. Trimming removed 4 bases at V and 3 bases at J, with 9 bases between. Germline V lookup: CDR1 SNHLY, CDR2 FYNNEI. CDR3 nucleotide sequence: TGTGCCAGCAGTGTCGAGCTTGACTATGGCTACACCTTC. Translation: CASSVELDYGYTF.